This T cell receptor beta chain was recorded in a study of cytomegalovirus exposure and HLA in healthy donors. Healthy bone marrow donors made up the cohort. Whole-study findings and limits: Accurate predictions that matched the HLA-A and HLA-B alleles of most subjects were reportedly made from TCR beta sequences. A later analysis found most CMV-associated TCR beta chains apparently HLA-restricted.

From germline, CDR1 is SGHTA and CDR2 FQGNSA. With V trimmed by 5 bases and J by 7 bases, 10 bases remained unmatched. This CDR3 has 14 amino acids. Vbeta (60) and Jbeta (13) primers were used in the PCR. The assay was immunoSEQ multiplex PCR, and TCRdb's table has in-frame clones only and misses some. The sample carries about 110,000 clones, 60% to 75% recorded once. As concerns this clone: Its matching antigen is unknown.

This receptor was taken from a male donor in good health and CMV-seropositive. V gene TRBV7-2 combines with J gene TRBJ1-2, with 7 bases that match TRBD1. The source material was PBMCs. The CDR3 spells CASSESGGGVGYTF. In nucleotides, the CDR3 is TGTGCCAGCAGCGAAAGCGGAGGGGGCGTTGGCTACACCTTC.